This T cell receptor beta chain is from a study of Ad26.COV2.S vaccination and SARS-CoV-2 variants. Overall study: Donor participated within the Ad26.COV2.S arm of the COV1001 trial. The vaccine Ad26.COV2.S was put into the muscle once, or twice with 56 days between. Notes on the study in general: Recipients given vaccine exceeded placebo recipients in spike-specific TCR breadth.

Generated by immunoSEQ multiplex PCR, the TCRdb table keeps only in-frame clones and is missing some. The table has roughly 390,000 clones, roughly nine tenths seen once. Treatment noted: some 20 received Ad26.COV2.S at low or high dose, single or two shots; 5 received placebo; per-sample allocation not given. On day 63 after the first injection, vaccine and placebo recipients gave samples. Trimming left V 2 bases short and J 4 bases short, with 22 bases between. CDR3 size: 18 residues. From germline, CDR1 is SGHRS and CDR2 YFSETQ. Points on this clone: What it binds is unknown.

Material: peripheral blood, obtained in a trial of Ad26.COV2.S vaccine versus placebo. The TCR originated in a person aged 18-60 years who received the Ad26.COV2.S COVID-19 vaccine or a placebo. This chain links TRBV5-1 with TRBJ1-3, with TRBD1 as a possible D gene (5 bases). CDR3 sequence (DNA): TGCGCCAGCAGCTTTTTTGCTCGGCAGGACGAGGGGGGAAACACCATATATTTT. This codes for CASSFFARQDEGGNTIYF.